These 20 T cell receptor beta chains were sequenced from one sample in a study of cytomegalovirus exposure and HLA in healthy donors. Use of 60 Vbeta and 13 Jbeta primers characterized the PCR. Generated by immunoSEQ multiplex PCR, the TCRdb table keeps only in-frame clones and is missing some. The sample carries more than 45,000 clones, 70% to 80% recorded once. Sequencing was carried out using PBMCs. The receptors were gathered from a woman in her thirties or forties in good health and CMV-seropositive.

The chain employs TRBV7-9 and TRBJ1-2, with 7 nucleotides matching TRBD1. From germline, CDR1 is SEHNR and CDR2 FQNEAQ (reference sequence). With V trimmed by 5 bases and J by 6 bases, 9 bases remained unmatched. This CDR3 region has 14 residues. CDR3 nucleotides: TGTGCCAGCAGCCCGCTGACAGGGTTGGATGGCTACACCTTC. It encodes CASSPLTGLDGYTF.

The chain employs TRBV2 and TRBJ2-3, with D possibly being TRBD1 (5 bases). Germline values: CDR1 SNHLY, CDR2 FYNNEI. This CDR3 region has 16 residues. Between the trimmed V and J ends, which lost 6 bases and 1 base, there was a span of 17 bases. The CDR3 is CASSEPQGFGTDTQYF. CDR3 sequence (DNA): TGTGCCAGCAGCGAACCGCAGGGATTTGGCACAGATACGCAGTATTTT.

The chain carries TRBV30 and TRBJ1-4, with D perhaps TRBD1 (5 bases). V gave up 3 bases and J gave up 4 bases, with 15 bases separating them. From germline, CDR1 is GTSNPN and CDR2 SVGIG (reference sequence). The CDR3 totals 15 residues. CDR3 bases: TGTGCCTGGAGCCATGGCCAGGGCGGTAATGAAAAACTGTTTTTT. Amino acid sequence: CAWSHGQGGNEKLFF.

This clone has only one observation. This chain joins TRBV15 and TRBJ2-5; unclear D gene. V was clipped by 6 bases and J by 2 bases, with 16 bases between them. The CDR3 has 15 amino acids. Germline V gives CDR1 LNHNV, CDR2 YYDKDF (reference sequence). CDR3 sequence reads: CATSRSGERQETQYF. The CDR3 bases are TGTGCCACCAGTAGGTCAGGCGAAAGACAAGAGACCCAGTACTTC.

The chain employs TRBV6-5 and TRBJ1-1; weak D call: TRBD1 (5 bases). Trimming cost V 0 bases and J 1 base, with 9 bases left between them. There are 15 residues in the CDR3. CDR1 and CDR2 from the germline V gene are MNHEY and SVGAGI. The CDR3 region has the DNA TGTGCCAGCAGTTACTCGGGGCAAGGGAACACTGAAGCTTTCTTT. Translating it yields CASSYSGQGNTEAFF.

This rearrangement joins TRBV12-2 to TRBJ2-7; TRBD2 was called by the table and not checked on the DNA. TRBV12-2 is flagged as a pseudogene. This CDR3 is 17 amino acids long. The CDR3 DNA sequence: TGTGCAAGTCGCTTAGTGAAGGGACTAGCGTGCTCCTACGAGCAGTACTTC. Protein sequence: CASRLVKGLACSYEQYF.

The CDR3 loop is CASRPGRLAGGSYTDTQYF. CDR3 sequence (DNA): TGTGCCAGCAGGCCAGGTCGTCTAGCGGGTGGATCCTACACAGATACGCAGTATTTT. The chain employs TRBV7-2 and TRBJ2-3; 8 positions agree with TRBD2. CDR1 and CDR2 (germline): SGHTA, FQGNSA. The CDR3 is made up of 19 amino acids. The V gene end was trimmed by 6 bases and the J gene end by 2 bases; junction bases not matched to a gene: 19.

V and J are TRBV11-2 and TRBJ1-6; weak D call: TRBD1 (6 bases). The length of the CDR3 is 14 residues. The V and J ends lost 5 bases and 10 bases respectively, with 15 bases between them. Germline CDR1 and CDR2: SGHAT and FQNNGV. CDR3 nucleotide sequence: TGTGCCAGCAGCCACAGGGTAGCTAGCTCACCCCTCCACTTT. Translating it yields CASSHRVASSPLHF. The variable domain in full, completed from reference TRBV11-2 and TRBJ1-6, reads EAGVAQSPRYKIIEKRQSVAFWCNPISGHATLYWYQQILGQGPKLLIQFQNNGVVDDSQLPKDRFSAERLKGVDSTLKIQPAKLEDSAVYLCASSHRVASSPLHFGNGTRLTVT.

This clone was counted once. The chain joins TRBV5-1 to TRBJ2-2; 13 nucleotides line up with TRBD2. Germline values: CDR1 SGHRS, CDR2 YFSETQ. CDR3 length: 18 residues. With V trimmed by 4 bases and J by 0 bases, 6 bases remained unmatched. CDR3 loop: CASSPGLAGHSNTGELFF. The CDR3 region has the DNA TGCGCCAGCAGCCCGGGACTAGCGGGGCACTCGAACACCGGGGAGCTGTTTTTT.

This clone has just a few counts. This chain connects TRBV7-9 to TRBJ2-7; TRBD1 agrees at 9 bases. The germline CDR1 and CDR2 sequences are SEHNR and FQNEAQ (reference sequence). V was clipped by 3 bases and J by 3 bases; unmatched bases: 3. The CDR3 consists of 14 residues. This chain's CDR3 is CASSLGTGSYEQYF. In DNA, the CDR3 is TGTGCCAGCAGCTTGGGGACAGGGAGCTACGAGCAGTACTTC.

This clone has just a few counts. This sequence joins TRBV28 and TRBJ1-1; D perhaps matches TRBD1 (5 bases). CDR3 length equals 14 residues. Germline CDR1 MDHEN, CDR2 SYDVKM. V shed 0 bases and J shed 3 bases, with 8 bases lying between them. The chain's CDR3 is CASSLWGGDTEAFF. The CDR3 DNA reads TGTGCCAGCAGTTTATGGGGGGGAGACACTGAAGCTTTCTTT.

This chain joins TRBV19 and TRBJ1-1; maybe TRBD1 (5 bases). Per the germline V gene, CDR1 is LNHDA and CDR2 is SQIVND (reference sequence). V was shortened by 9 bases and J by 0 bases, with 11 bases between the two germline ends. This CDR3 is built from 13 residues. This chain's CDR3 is CASRGGMNTEAFF. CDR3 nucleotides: TGTGCCAGCCGGGGGGGGATGAACACTGAAGCTTTCTTT.

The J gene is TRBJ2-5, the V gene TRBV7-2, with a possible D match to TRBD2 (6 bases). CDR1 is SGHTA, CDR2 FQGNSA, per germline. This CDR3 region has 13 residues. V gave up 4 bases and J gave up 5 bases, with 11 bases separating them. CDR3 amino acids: CASSSRAGETQYF. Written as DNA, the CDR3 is TGTGCCAGCAGCTCCCGTGCGGGGGAGACCCAGTACTTC.

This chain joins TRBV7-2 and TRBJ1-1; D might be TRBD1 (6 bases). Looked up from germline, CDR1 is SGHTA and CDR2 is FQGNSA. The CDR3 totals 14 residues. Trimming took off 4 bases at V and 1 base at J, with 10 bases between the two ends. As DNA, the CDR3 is TGTGCCAGCAGCTCACTACAGGGGAACACTGAAGCTTTCTTT. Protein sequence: CASSSLQGNTEAFF.

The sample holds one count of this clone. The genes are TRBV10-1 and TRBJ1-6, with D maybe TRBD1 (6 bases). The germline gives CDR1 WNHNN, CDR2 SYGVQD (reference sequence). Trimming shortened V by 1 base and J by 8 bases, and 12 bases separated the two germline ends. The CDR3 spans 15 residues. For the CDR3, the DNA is TGCGCCAGCAGTGAGTACAGGGCGTTTCATTCACCCCTCCACTTT. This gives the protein CASSEYRAFHSPLHF.

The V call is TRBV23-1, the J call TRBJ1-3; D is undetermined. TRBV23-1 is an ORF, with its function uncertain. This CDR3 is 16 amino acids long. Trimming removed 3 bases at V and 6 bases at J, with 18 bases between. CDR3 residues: CASSHLRQRSENTIYF. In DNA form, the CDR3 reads TGCGCCAGCAGTCACCTCCGACAAAGGTCGGAAAACACCATATATTTT.

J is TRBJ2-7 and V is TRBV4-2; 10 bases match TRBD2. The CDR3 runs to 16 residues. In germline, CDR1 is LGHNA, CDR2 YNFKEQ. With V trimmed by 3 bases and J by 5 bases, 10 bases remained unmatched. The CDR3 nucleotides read TGTGCCAGCAGCCAGAATTCAGGACTAGCGGTCGACGAGCAGTACTTC. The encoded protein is CASSQNSGLAVDEQYF.

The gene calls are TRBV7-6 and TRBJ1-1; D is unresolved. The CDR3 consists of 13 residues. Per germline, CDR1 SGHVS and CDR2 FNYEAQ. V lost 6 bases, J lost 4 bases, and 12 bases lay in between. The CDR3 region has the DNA TGTGCCAGCAGTCAAGACGGGATCACTGAAGCTTTCTTT. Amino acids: CASSQDGITEAFF.

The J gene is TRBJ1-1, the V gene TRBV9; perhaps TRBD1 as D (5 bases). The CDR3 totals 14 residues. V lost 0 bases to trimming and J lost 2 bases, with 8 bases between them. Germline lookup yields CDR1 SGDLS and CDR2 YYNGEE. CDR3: CASSVVGGNTEAFF. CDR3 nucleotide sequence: TGTGCCAGCAGCGTAGTCGGGGGTAACACTGAAGCTTTCTTT.

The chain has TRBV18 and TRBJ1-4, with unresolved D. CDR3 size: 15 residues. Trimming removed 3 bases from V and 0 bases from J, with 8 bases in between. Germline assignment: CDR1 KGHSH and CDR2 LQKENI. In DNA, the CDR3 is TGTGCCAGCTCACCTTGGGAGACAACTAATGAAAAACTGTTTTTT. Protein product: CASSPWETTNEKLFF.